The next 19 T cell receptor beta chains were all read from a single sample in a study of cytomegalovirus exposure and HLA in healthy donors. 13 Jbeta primers and 60 Vbeta primers were used for the PCR. This table comes from immunoSEQ multiplex PCR, and its TCRdb copy is limited to in-frame clones, with some not included. This sample carries about 160,000 clones, around 69% of them seen once, and the ten largest clones take around 2.8%. The sequenced material came from PBMCs. These receptor sequences come from a young woman in good health and CMV-seronegative.

The CDR3 protein is CASSSGLAGNNEQFF. The CDR3 bases are TGTGCCAGCAGCTCGGGACTAGCGGGGAACAATGAGCAGTTCTTC. V gene TRBV5-4 combines with J gene TRBJ2-1; 13 bases match TRBD2. CDR3 length: 15 residues. The germline V gene has CDR1 SGHNT and CDR2 YYREEE (reference sequence). V dropped 3 bases and J dropped 5; count of bases not matched to a gene: 2.

The table lists this clone with a few counts. The rearrangement links TRBV7-9 to TRBJ1-4; 7 bases are shared with TRBD1. CDR1 is SEHNR, CDR2 FQNEAQ, per germline (reference sequence). The CDR3 contains 16 residues. J lost 4 bases, V lost 7 bases, and 12 bases had no gene match. The CDR3: CASTPRGQAVNEKLFF. In DNA, the CDR3 is TGTGCCAGCACCCCCCGAGGACAGGCCGTTAATGAAAAACTGTTTTTT.

The gene calls are TRBV7-9 and TRBJ2-5, with 7 bases lining up with TRBD2. This CDR3 spans 11 amino acids. Looked up from germline, CDR1 is SEHNR and CDR2 is FQNEAQ (reference sequence). V was clipped by 8 bases and J by 9 bases; unmatched bases: 6. As DNA, the CDR3 is TGTGCCAGCCGCCTGGCGGGGGCCCAGTACTTC. It translates to CASRLAGAQYF.

The chain has TRBV5-1 and TRBJ2-7; 7 bases are a match to TRBD1. Per the germline V gene, CDR1 is SGHRS and CDR2 is YFSETQ. The V segment lost 2 bases and the J segment 7 bases; nucleotides outside the gene matches: 9. CDR3 length: 14 residues. The CDR3 spells CASSLPEGAREQYF. CDR3 DNA sequence: TGCGCCAGCAGCTTACCCGAGGGGGCGCGGGAGCAGTACTTC.

The V and J genes are TRBV4-2 and TRBJ2-5; 8 bases align to TRBD1. The DNA end favors TRBJ2-7, so the J call may be wrong. Germline V lookup: CDR1 LGHNA, CDR2 YNFKEQ. The CDR3 has 13 residues. The CDR3 reads CATQGQGGNEQYF. In nucleotides, the CDR3 is TGTGCCACCCAAGGACAGGGCGGCAACGAGCAGTACTTC.

This chain connects TRBV15 to TRBJ2-7, with 9 bases matching TRBD1. CDR1 is LNHNV, CDR2 YYDKDF, per germline (reference sequence). J gave up 5 bases and V 4 bases, and 9 bases lay outside the gene matches. The length of the CDR3 is 15 residues. This CDR3 reads CATSIDRDRDHEQYF. In nucleotides, the CDR3 is TGTGCCACCAGCATAGACCGGGACAGGGACCACGAGCAGTACTTC.

The V gene is TRBV7-6, the J gene TRBJ2-1; 8 nucleotides match TRBD2. V lost 2 bases, J lost 7 bases, and 13 bases stayed unmatched. The CDR3 is 17 residues long. Germline CDR1 is SGHVS and CDR2 is FNYEAQ. This chain's CDR3 is CASSLIPGGITINEQFF. In DNA form, the CDR3 reads TGTGCCAGCAGCTTAATCCCGGGAGGGATAACAATTAATGAGCAGTTCTTC. Full variable domain (remainder filled in from reference TRBV7-6 and TRBJ2-1): GAGVSQSPRYKVTKRGQDVALRCDPISGHVSLYWYRQALGQGPEFLTYFNYEAQQDKSGLPNDRFSAERPEGSISTLTIQRTEQRDSAMYRCASSLIPGGITINEQFFGPGTRLTVL.

The chain joins TRBV28 to TRBJ1-1; perhaps TRBD1 as D (5 bases). This CDR3 contains 13 residues. Germline values: CDR1 MDHEN, CDR2 SYDVKM. V was pared by 6 bases and J by 6 bases, with 14 bases between. CDR3 in DNA: TGTGCCAGCAGCCCCCGGACATCTCCTGAAGCTTTCTTT. Its protein is CASSPRTSPEAFF.

The chain joins TRBV7-2 to TRBJ2-6; 7 bases match TRBD1. This CDR3 has 17 residues. CDR1 is SGHTA and CDR2 is FQGNSA in the germline V gene. V lost 2 bases to trimming and J lost 2 bases; unmatched junction nucleotides: 6. CDR3 in amino acids: CASSLSTTGAGANVLTF. The CDR3 nucleotides read TGTGCCAGCAGCTTATCTACAACAGGGGCTGGGGCCAACGTCCTGACTTTC.

This clone turned up a few times. V and J are TRBV21-1 and TRBJ1-3; the table's D call TRBD1 went unverified against the DNA. TRBV21-1 is labeled a pseudogene. The CDR3 has 14 amino acids. This CDR3 is CASSRTGVGNTIYF. The CDR3, as DNA: TGTGCCAGCAGCAGGACAGGGGTTGGAAACACCATATATTTT.

V gene TRBV9 combines with J gene TRBJ1-5; 7 bases line up with TRBD1. The germline CDR1 and CDR2 sequences are SGDLS and YYNGEE. The CDR3 runs 15 residues. The junction had 3 bases not matched to a gene; V was cut back by 3 bases and J by 0 bases. The CDR3 reads CASSAGDSSNQPQHF. CDR3 bases: TGTGCCAGCAGCGCAGGGGACAGTAGCAATCAGCCCCAGCATTTT.

The chain combines TRBV4-2 with TRBJ2-1, with 7 bases that match TRBD2. With 2 bases clipped from V and 10 bases from J, the junction kept 8 bases outside the gene matches. There are 14 residues in the CDR3. Germline V gene data show CDR1 as LGHNA and CDR2 as YNFKEQ. CDR3 nucleotides: TGTGCCAGCAGCCAACTGGGGGGGTCCGGCGAGCAGTTCTTC. This encodes CASSQLGGSGEQFF.

CDR3 protein: CASSPTPLAGSYNEQFF. CDR3 bases: TGTGCCAGCAGCCCGACCCCTCTAGCGGGGTCCTACAATGAGCAGTTCTTC. The chain carries TRBV11-1 and TRBJ2-1; the match to TRBD2 covers 9 bases. The CDR3 is 17 residues long. Germline V gene sequence: CDR1 SGHAT, CDR2 FQDESV (reference sequence). V lost 5 bases, J lost 1 base, and 9 bases stayed unmatched.

V gene TRBV5-8 combines with J gene TRBJ2-1; 11 bases map to TRBD2. Germline V gene data show CDR1 as SGHTS and CDR2 as YDEGEE. This CDR3 region has 19 residues. The ends lost 1 base at V and 6 bases at J; junction bases unmatched: 15. CDR3 in DNA: TGTGCCAGCAGCTTGTTCAGGCTAACCGGGACTAGCGGATCCAATGAGCAGTTCTTC. It translates to CASSLFRLTGTSGSNEQFF.

This sequence joins TRBV7-3 and TRBJ1-1; D not resolved. Trimming removed 5 bases from V and 4 bases from J, with 11 bases in between. The CDR3 totals 13 residues. Looked up from germline, CDR1 is SGHTA and CDR2 is FQGTGA. This CDR3 is CASSQSRSTEAFF. The CDR3 DNA sequence: TGTGCCAGCAGCCAGTCTAGAAGCACTGAAGCTTTCTTT.

There are a few counts of this clone. V usage is TRBV7-2 and J usage is TRBJ1-3, with D uncertain. CDR3 size: 13 residues. CDR1 and CDR2 (germline): SGHTA, FQGNSA. Trimming took off 1 base at V and 7 bases at J, with 8 bases between the two ends. Written as DNA, the CDR3 is TGTGCCAGCAGCTTAGGTCCGGGGAACACCATATATTTT. It specifies CASSLGPGNTIYF.

The chain combines TRBV4-2 with TRBJ1-1, with D maybe TRBD1 (5 bases). The CDR3 spans 15 residues. Germline V gene lookup returns CDR1 LGHNA and CDR2 YNFKEQ. Deletions cut 2 bases from V and 5 bases from J, with 15 bases between. DNA for the CDR3: TGTGCCAGCAGCCAAATGGACGCCGGGGGAACTGAAGCTTTCTTT. Amino acids: CASSQMDAGGTEAFF.

In this sample, this clone turned up once. The CDR3 DNA reads TGTGCCAGCACTCAGGGGGGAGTGACAGATACGCAGTATTTT. It translates to CASTQGGVTDTQYF. This sequence joins TRBV9 and TRBJ2-3; TRBD1 is a possible D gene (7 bases). V was cut by 6 bases and J by 3 bases, with 14 bases left in between. CDR1 and CDR2 (germline): SGDLS, YYNGEE. The CDR3 has 14 amino acids.

This chain links TRBV7-2 with TRBJ1-4; D unresolved. From germline, CDR1 is SGHTA and CDR2 FQGNSA. The CDR3 has 12 amino acids. V was clipped by 3 bases and J by 8 bases, with 7 bases between them. The CDR3 DNA follows: TGTGCCAGCAGCTTTTACAGCGAAAAACTGTTTTTT. Amino acid sequence: CASSFYSEKLFF.